This is a list of T cell receptor beta chains from one sample in a study of blood T cell repertoires in COVID-19. Only in-frame clones appear in the TCRdb table, and some are missing; sequencing was by immunoSEQ multiplex PCR. The sample consists of 150,000 to 200,000 clones, about three quarters of them appearing once. The specimen sequenced was peripheral blood. The receptors stem from a woman between 65 and 79 years old with acute or convalescent COVID-19. The CDR3 runs from the conserved cysteine through the conserved F or W. D genes are given only for firm matches. Clone size is not always given. Where it is, it says once, few, many or a class for expanded clones.

>TRBD2|NA|TRBJ2-2|TRBV19
TGTGCCAGTAGTGGACCGGGACTAGCGGGAGGCGGGGAGCTGTTTTTT
CASSGPGLAGGGELFF
>NA|NA|TRBJ1-4|TRBV5-6
TGTGCCAGCAGCCTGCGGCAGGGAGGAACTAATGAAAAACTGTTTTTT
CASSLRQGGTNEKLFF
>NA|few|TRBJ2-7|TRBV15
TGTGCCACCAGCAGAGACGGGGCCCAGGGGATCCACGAGCAGTACTTC
CATSRDGAQGIHEQYF
>NA|NA|TRBJ2-5|TRBV9
TGTGCCAGCAGCGTAGCGTCTTCTGTTCCCCGAGAGACCCAGTACTTC
CASSVASSVPRETQYF
>NA|NA|TRBJ2-2|TRBV18
TGTGCCAGCTCACCAAAAACGCGCGGGGAGCTGTTTTTT
CASSPKTRGELFF
>NA|NA|TRBJ2-5|TRBV3-1/TRBV3-2
TGTGCCAGCACCCGGGGTAGCTCTGGAGAGACCCAGTACTTC
CASTRGSSGETQYF
>TRBD1|NA|TRBJ1-1|TRBV7-3
TGTGCCAGCAGCTTAAAGGGGACAGGGGATTACACTGAAGCTTTCTTT
CASSLKGTGDYTEAFF
>TRBD1|NA|TRBJ1-2|TRBV12-5
TGTGCTAGTGGCCGCGGGACAGCCCTTAACTATGGCTACACCTTC
CASGRGTALNYGYTF
>NA|few|TRBJ1-5|TRBV7-8
TGTGCCAGCAAACGAGGGCGAGATCAGCCCCAGCATTTT
CASKRGRDQPQHF
>TRBD2|NA|TRBJ2-1|TRBV7-9
TGTGCCAGCAGCTTAGAGGGGACTAGCGGTAATGAGCAGTTCTTC
CASSLEGTSGNEQFF
>TRBD2|NA|TRBJ2-1|TRBV19
TGTGCCAGTAGTATTAGATTGGGGAGACTAGCGTCCTACAATGAGCAGTTCTTC
CASSIRLGRLASYNEQFF